This note documents a single T cell receptor beta chain sequence. This entry is derived from a study of T cell responses to AZD1222 COVID-19 vaccine. Sequencing used immunoSEQ multiplex PCR; TCRdb keeps in-frame clones, though not all of them. This sample carries 80,000 to 100,000 clones, about 89% of them seen once, and the ten largest clones take under 8.5%. CDR1 and CDR2 from the germline V gene are SGHKS and YYEKEE (reference sequence). Trimming left V 2 bases short and J 10 bases short, with 19 bases between. The CDR3 has 16 residues. This sequence was found in an adult in good health. The rearrangement uses TRBV5-5 and TRBJ1-6, with D possibly being TRBD1 (5 bases). This material consisted of peripheral blood, taken on day 0 of AZD1222 vaccination. The CDR3 here is CASSFSLGGRGSPLHF. The CDR3 DNA is TGTGCCAGCAGCTTTTCATTGGGCGGTAGGGGATCACCCCTCCACTTT.